The entry below describes one TCR beta chain. This receptor's antigen is unknown. Base-call qualities are not available, and no considerably larger clone is one nucleotide away. RNA was extracted with the RNeasy kit and roughly 0.5 to 1 ug was reverse transcribed using random hexamers. The immunoSEQ multiplex PCR assay, which covers 54 Vbeta and 13 Jbeta segments, was used to amplify TCR beta CDR3 regions. PCR amplification bias was corrected using a synthetic template baseline for primer optimization and computational correction. The authors' pipeline ran thus. Reads were assigned to V, D and J genes according to IMGT and analyzed in immunoSEQ Analyzer, with only productive sequences retained. To calculate clonality, Shannon entropy was normalized by log2 of the number of productive unique sequences and then subtracted from one. For each patient and control, public and private clones were evaluated among the 100 most prevalent clones. A clone was defined as Susac-specific if it was absent from the healthy and MS cohorts, from roughly 1,000 published viral clones and from other ImmuneACCESS disease sequences. TCRdb reprocessing: public reads trimmed at Q25 with fastp, clones called with MiXCR, in-frame beta chains kept. Each entry is one CDR3 protein sequence, shown with its most common DNA and genes. Clone size and V and J calls follow TCRdb, not the original study. The sample table holds under 200,000 distinct CDR3 sequences, of which approximately 94% were seen once. The ten largest account for roughly 0.12% of the sample.

The data were obtained in a study of CD8 T cells in Susac syndrome (dated 2019 in TCRdb). Study-wide context: Among the Susac syndrome patients who were sequenced, clinically active disease was present in six and clinical remission was observed in fewer than ten. At blood withdrawal, Susac syndrome patients were either therapy-naive, taking corticosteroids (in some cases with IVIg as well), or taking IVIg alone. Whether CD8+ T cell activation and differentiation in Susac syndrome was antigen driven was tested using repertoire sequencing. Findings and caveats that apply to the study as a whole: The number of individuals in the TCR sequencing and HLA analysis was acknowledged as relatively small. In the CD4+ T cell repertoire of Susac syndrome patients, clonal expansion was not detected.

The CDR3 sequence holds 15 residues, the cysteine and phenylalanine included. The read is trimmed to its CDR3 DNA, 45 bases read in frame from base 1. The germline V and J ends show losses of 1 base and 3 bases respectively, and no gene match explains 4 bases of the junction. CDR1 and CDR2 are read off the germline V gene as SGHTA and FQGNSA. Peripheral blood CD8+ and CD4+ T cells from healthy donors, Susac syndrome patients and multiple sclerosis patients were profiled using high-throughput TCR beta sequencing. Recently defined diagnostic criteria for definite or probable disease were met by the Susac syndrome patients. CD8+ TEMRA cells were enriched by FACS, while bulk CD8+ and CD4+ T cells were purified by magnetic negative isolation. Blood was drawn into EDTA tubes, processed within 24 hours, and PBMCs were isolated by density gradient centrifugation. PBMCs intended for TCR sequencing were cryopreserved in liquid nitrogen and thawed later in a water bath at 37 degrees C. The sorted or isolated CD4+, CD8+ and CD8+ TEMRA cells reached a purity of at least 90%.

Sequencing was performed on CD4+ T cells from PBMCs. The TCR was taken from a human donor with Susac syndrome. The chain couples TRBV7-2 to TRBJ1-2; 8 bases in the junction line up with TRBD1. The sequenced DNA is TGTGCCAGCAGCTTAGGACAGGGGCGTTACTATGGCTACACCTTC. It translates to CASSLGQGRYYGYTF. Joined to the reference TRBV7-2 and TRBJ1-2 proteins, this CDR3 gives the full variable domain: GAGVSQSPSNKVTEKGKDVELRCDPISGHTALYWYRQSLGQGLEFLIYFQGNSAPDKSGLPSDRFSAERTGGSVSTLTIQRTQQEDSAVYLCASSLGQGRYYGYTFGSGTRLTVV.